The source of this T cell receptor (beta chain) is a study of cytomegalovirus exposure and HLA in healthy donors. Broader study findings: Being productive about 90% or about 30% of the time was typical of most TCR beta V segments in an earlier analysis. A later analysis found most CMV-associated TCR beta chains apparently HLA-restricted.

Of note for this clone: Antigen specificity is unknown.

Primers for the PCR totalled 60 Vbeta and 13 Jbeta. Assay: immunoSEQ multiplex PCR; the TCRdb copy retains only in-frame clones and omits some. The repertoire holds 100,000 or so clones, with 75% as singletons. Trimming at V came to 4 bases and at J to 7 bases, leaving 9 bases not matched to a gene. Germline V lookup: CDR1 MDHEN, CDR2 SYDVKM. The CDR3 has 15 amino acids. Sequencing used PBMCs. This TCR derives from a male donor in good health and CMV-seropositive. The genes are TRBV28 and TRBJ2-7; 11 nucleotides agree with TRBD2. The CDR3, as DNA: TGTGCCAGCAGTTCCCCCGCTAGCGGGGGGATGGAGCAGTACTTC. Translated, it gives CASSSPASGGMEQYF.